One T cell receptor (beta chain) is described in this entry. As yet, its antigen is unknown. This sample was taken from a study of tumor-infiltrating lymphocytes in localized non-small cell lung cancer. Study as a whole: Tumor tissue and non-adjacent uninvolved lung came from each patient.

Germline values: CDR1 SGHRS, CDR2 YFSETQ. V was clipped by 1 base and J by 6 bases; unmatched bases: 7. This CDR3 is 14 amino acids long. Findings and limits, study-wide: TCR sequencing covered a subset of patients with enough tissue. T-cell fraction did not differ between immunotypes IM1 and IM2. Tumors had more T cell infiltration than uninvolved lung, per TCRbeta sequencing and CD3 counts.

The data were produced by immunoSEQ multiplex PCR, yet TCRdb's version contains in-frame clones alone and is incomplete. Of around 8,000 clones in the sample, just under 65% were seen once. The clonotype was recovered from a human donor with non-small cell lung cancer. The chain combines TRBV5-1 with TRBJ2-7; 7 nucleotides match TRBD1. The specimen was uninvolved lung tissue not adjacent to the tumor. The CDR3 spells CASSLRQGSFEQYF. The CDR3 nucleotides are TGCGCCAGCAGCTTGAGACAGGGTAGTTTCGAGCAGTACTTC.